These T cell receptor beta chains were read from a single sample in a study of T cells in Graves' hyperthyroidism and ophthalmopathy. TCRdb used MiXCR to reprocess the multiplex PCR reads, holding one entry per CDR3 protein. This repertoire shows fewer than 400,000 distinct CDR3 sequences, 20% to 25% found once; its top ten account for 70% to 75%. The sequenced material came from blood. These TCRs come from a man aged 45 to 65 with Graves' hyperthyroidism. Each CDR3 is given with its conserved first and last residue. The D gene is left open where the match is weak. Some rows have no size entry. The others give once, few or many, or a class for an expanded clone.

DNA | CDR3 | J | V | D | size
TGCGCCAGCAGTGAGTCGAGGACGGACAACACCATATATTTT | CASSESRTDNTIYF | TRBJ1-3 | TRBV10-1 | NA | NA
TGTGCCAGCAGTACCGGACAGGGGAGCGAGCAGTACTTC | CASSTGQGSEQYF | TRBJ2-7 | TRBV6-1 | TRBD1 | NA
TGTGCCAGCAGCTCCGGACAGGGTGGAAACACCATATATTTT | CASSSGQGGNTIYF | TRBJ1-3 | TRBV11-3 | TRBD1 | NA
TGTGCCAGCAGTGTACGGGTCGTGTCCTACAATGAGCAGTTCTTC | CASSVRVVSYNEQFF | TRBJ2-1 | TRBV6-1 | NA | NA
TGTGCCAGCAGTAAACCAGGGGGCAAAAACATTCAGTACTTC | CASSKPGGKNIQYF | TRBJ2-4 | TRBV11-1 | TRBD1 | few
TGTGCCAGTAGTATGTCCGGGGCGAACACTGAAGCTTTCTTT | CASSMSGANTEAFF | TRBJ1-1 | TRBV19 | NA | NA
TGTGCCAGCAGTTTTCCGGATCAAGAGACCCAGTACTTC | CASSFPDQETQYF | TRBJ2-5 | TRBV28 | NA | NA
TGTGCCAGCAGCTTAAGGACTAGTCCGACCTACGAGCAGTACTTC | CASSLRTSPTYEQYF | TRBJ2-7 | TRBV11-1 | TRBD2 | many
TGCAGTGCTCCCCCCGGCTGGCTAGCGGGAGGGCCTGATGACAATGAGCAGTTCTTC | CSAPPGWLAGGPDDNEQFF | TRBJ2-1 | TRBV20-1 | TRBD2 | many
TGTGCCACCAGTGATTTGAAGGCGGGAGTGGTAGGCGGGGAGCTGTTTTTT | CATSDLKAGVVGGELFF | TRBJ2-2 | TRBV24-1 | TRBD2 | NA
TGTGCCAGCAGAGACCCTCCAGCGGGAGGGCGAGGTGAGCAGTTCTTC | CASRDPPAGGRGEQFF | TRBJ2-1 | TRBV25-1 | TRBD2 | NA
TGTGCCAGCAGTTATCTTCACTCCAGGACTAGCGGGAGGTACGAGCAGTACTTC | CASSYLHSRTSGRYEQYF | TRBJ2-7 | TRBV6-2/TRBV6-3 | TRBD2 | few
TGTGCCAGCAGTTATTTTGGGGCCGCTGGAAACACCATATATTTT | CASSYFGAAGNTIYF | TRBJ1-3 | TRBV27 | NA | NA
TGTGCCTGGAGTGCTAGGACTAGCGCGGACACAGATACGCAGTATTTT | CAWSARTSADTDTQYF | TRBJ2-3 | TRBV30 | TRBD2 | NA
TGTGCCAGCAGTTTAGGGATGACCGGGGAGCTGTTTTTT | CASSLGMTGELFF | TRBJ2-2 | TRBV27 | NA | many
TGCGGTGCTAGTTCCCCGAGCACAGATACGCAGTATTTT | CGASSPSTDTQYF | TRBJ2-3 | TRBV20-1 | NA | NA
TGTGCCAGCAGGAAATCGGGGCGGGATCTCAATGAGCAGTTCTTC | CASRKSGRDLNEQFF | TRBJ2-1 | TRBV28 | NA | many
TGTGCCTGGAGTGTACAACAGAACTACGAGCAGTACTTC | CAWSVQQNYEQYF | TRBJ2-7 | TRBV30 | NA | few
TGTGCCAGCAGCATGCGGACAGGTGAAGCTTTCTTT | CASSMRTGEAFF | TRBJ1-1 | TRBV7-8 | TRBD1 | NA
TGTGCCAGTAGTACAGAGGGACAGGGGGCCTACGAGCAGTACTTC | CASSTEGQGAYEQYF | TRBJ2-7 | TRBV19 | TRBD1 | NA
TGTGCCAGCAACTCACGGGAGACAGATACGCAGTATTTT | CASNSRETDTQYF | TRBJ2-3 | TRBV28 | NA | few
TGTGCCAGCAGCTTGGAATGGGCCAGGGGTCAAACCGGGGGAGAGCAGTTCTTC | CASSLEWARGQTGGEQFF | TRBJ2-1 | TRBV5-6 | NA | NA
TGTGCCAGCAGTCGACAGGGGACCATGGCCAAAAACATTCAGTACTTC | CASSRQGTMAKNIQYF | TRBJ2-4 | TRBV2 | TRBD1 | few
TGTGCCAGCAGCTTGGGGGGGGGACGGACCCACAATGAGCAGTTCTTC | CASSLGGGRTHNEQFF | TRBJ2-1 | TRBV5-5 | TRBD2 | NA
TGTGCCAGCAGTCCCAGACAGGGAGCCTCCAACTATGGCTACACCTTC | CASSPRQGASNYGYTF | TRBJ1-2 | TRBV12-3/TRBV12-4 | TRBD1 | NA
TGCGCCAGCAGTGCCCTAGCGAACACCGGGGAGCTGTTTTTT | CASSALANTGELFF | TRBJ2-2 | TRBV10-2 | NA | NA
TGTGCCAGCAGGACAAGGACAGGTAGTCAGCCCCAGCATTTT | CASRTRTGSQPQHF | TRBJ1-5 | TRBV5-6 | TRBD1 | NA
TGCAGTGCTTCCGGTGACAGGGGAAGAAACGAGCAGTACTTC | CSASGDRGRNEQYF | TRBJ2-7 | TRBV20-1 | TRBD1 | few
TGCAGCGTCGACCTGGGAGCGGATACGCAGTATTTT | CSVDLGADTQYF | TRBJ2-3 | TRBV29-1 | NA | few
TGTGCCAGCAGCTTTTTGCGGGACAGCGAGCAGTACTTC | CASSFLRDSEQYF | TRBJ2-7 | TRBV7-2 | NA | many
TGTGCCACCAGGAAGGGGACATATAACACCGGGGAGCTGTTTTTT | CATRKGTYNTGELFF | TRBJ2-2 | TRBV6-1 | NA | NA
TGCAGTGCTTCCTTGGGAGAGACCCAGTACTTC | CSASLGETQYF | TRBJ2-5 | TRBV20-1 | NA | NA
TGTGCCAGCAGTCCCGCCGAGCGGAGCTTACTTAATGAGCAGTTCTTC | CASSPAERSLLNEQFF | TRBJ2-1 | TRBV27 | NA | NA
TGTGCCAGCAGTCCGACGCGTGGCGGTCCTGTGTCATATACGCAGTATTTT | CASSPTRGGPVSYTQYF | TRBJ2-3 | TRBV28 | NA | many
TGTGCCAGCAGTTCGACGGGAGCGAACTACAATGAGCAGTTCTTC | CASSSTGANYNEQFF | TRBJ2-1 | TRBV12-3/TRBV12-4 | NA | NA
TGTGCCACCAGTGACAGTCTAAAAAACTATGAGCAGTTCTTC | CATSDSLKNYEQFF | TRBJ2-1 | TRBV24-1 | NA | few
TGTGCCATCAGTGATCGGCGGGAGGCCGGGGAGCTGTTTTTT | CAISDRREAGELFF | TRBJ2-2 | TRBV10-3 | TRBD2 | NA
TGTGCCACCAGCAGAGTGGGCGGTACCTACGAGCAGTACTTC | CATSRVGGTYEQYF | TRBJ2-7 | TRBV15 | NA | NA
TGTGCCAGCAGTCTCTCCAGGACAAGCAATGAGCAGTTCTTC | CASSLSRTSNEQFF | TRBJ2-1 | TRBV2 | NA | NA
TGTGCCAGCAGTTCTCCGGGACCGGCCATGCGGGAGCAGTACTTC | CASSSPGPAMREQYF | TRBJ2-7 | TRBV28 | NA | many
TGTGCCAGCAGCGTTGGCGGAGGGGCGGACTATGGCTACACCTTC | CASSVGGGADYGYTF | TRBJ1-2 | TRBV9 | NA | NA